This entry describes one TCR beta chain. This sample was taken from a study of identical twins. V lost 3 bases and J lost 1, with 4 bases in between. This CDR3 is built from 12 residues. Germline CDR1 and CDR2: SGHKS and YYEKEE (reference sequence). Each CDR3 protein gets one entry after TCRdb re-called the 5' RACE reads with MiXCR. The sample comprises under 900,000 distinct CDR3 sequences, 18% of which are singletons, and around 14% rests with the top ten. The same data also went into a second study, on T cells expressing NK-cell markers.

J is TRBJ2-5 and V is TRBV5-5; no definite D call. Sequencing input: PBMCs. This TCR came from a woman aged 18-35 years in good health. This chain's CDR3 is CASSWFQETQYF. Written as DNA, the CDR3 is TGTGCCAGCAGCTGGTTCCAAGAGACCCAGTACTTC.